A selection of T cell receptor beta chains follows, all from one sample in a study of cytomegalovirus exposure and HLA in healthy donors. Some clones are missing from TCRdb's copy, which holds only in-frame ones; the method was immunoSEQ multiplex PCR. The sample holds under 250,000 clones; over 75% are singletons and the top ten take nearly 3%. The sample consisted of PBMCs. These receptor sequences come from a woman aged 25 to 39 in good health and CMV-seronegative. Both conserved end residues are part of each CDR3. A D gene is named only where the DNA matches it firmly. Clone size, where shown, is once, few, many, or a class for clones that have expanded.

v_call: TRBV9; clone_size: NA; j_call: TRBJ2-2; cdr3_length: 17; d_call: NA; cdr3_aa: CASSVASQGKNTGELFF; cdr3_nt: TGTGCCAGCAGCGTAGCTTCGCAGGGGAAGAACACCGGGGAGCTGTTTTTT
v_call: TRBV18; clone_size: NA; j_call: TRBJ2-7; cdr3_length: 14; d_call: NA; cdr3_aa: CASSPSQGKSEQYF; cdr3_nt: TGTGCCAGCTCACCTTCACAGGGAAAGAGCGAGCAGTACTTC
v_call: TRBV2; clone_size: NA; j_call: TRBJ2-7; cdr3_length: 17; d_call: NA; cdr3_aa: CASSERRDPTLSYEQYF; cdr3_nt: TGTGCCAGCAGTGAAAGGAGGGACCCGACCCTCTCCTACGAGCAGTACTTC
v_call: TRBV7-8; clone_size: NA; j_call: TRBJ2-1; cdr3_length: 15; d_call: TRBD2; cdr3_aa: CASSPGLADLNEQFF; cdr3_nt: TGTGCCAGCAGCCCGGGACTAGCGGATCTCAATGAGCAGTTCTTC
v_call: TRBV6-6; clone_size: NA; j_call: TRBJ1-5; cdr3_length: 12; d_call: NA; cdr3_aa: CASSYQNQPQHF; cdr3_nt: TGTGCCAGCAGTTACCAGAATCAGCCCCAGCATTTT
v_call: TRBV5-6; clone_size: NA; j_call: TRBJ1-4; cdr3_length: 15; d_call: NA; cdr3_aa: CASSRVGALTEKLFF; cdr3_nt: TGTGCCAGCAGCCGGGTGGGGGCGTTAACTGAAAAACTGTTTTTT
v_call: TRBV20-1; clone_size: NA; j_call: TRBJ2-1; cdr3_length: 11; d_call: NA; cdr3_aa: CSARGGSEQFF; cdr3_nt: TGCAGTGCTAGGGGAGGAAGTGAGCAGTTCTTC
v_call: TRBV19; clone_size: NA; j_call: TRBJ2-7; cdr3_length: 16; d_call: TRBD2; cdr3_aa: CASSIGGLAGGYEQYF; cdr3_nt: TGTGCCAGTAGTATAGGAGGACTAGCGGGAGGCTACGAGCAGTACTTC
v_call: TRBV13; clone_size: NA; j_call: TRBJ2-7; cdr3_length: 16; d_call: NA; cdr3_aa: CASSLRGKDPLYEQYF; cdr3_nt: TGTGCCAGCAGCTTAAGAGGGAAAGATCCCCTCTACGAGCAGTACTTC
v_call: TRBV30; clone_size: NA; j_call: TRBJ2-7; cdr3_length: 11; d_call: NA; cdr3_aa: CAWGQSYEQYF; cdr3_nt: TGTGCCTGGGGACAGAGTTACGAGCAGTACTTC
v_call: TRBV7-7; clone_size: NA; j_call: TRBJ2-1; cdr3_length: 17; d_call: TRBD2; cdr3_aa: CASSRTFGAGDHNEQFF; cdr3_nt: TGTGCTAGCAGCCGTACCTTCGGGGCGGGGGACCACAATGAGCAGTTCTTC
v_call: TRBV6-5; clone_size: NA; j_call: TRBJ1-6; cdr3_length: 15; d_call: TRBD1; cdr3_aa: CASSYSAQGAIPLHF; cdr3_nt: TGTGCCAGCAGTTACTCGGCCCAGGGGGCTATACCCCTCCACTTT
v_call: TRBV19; clone_size: NA; j_call: TRBJ2-1; cdr3_length: 15; d_call: TRBD2; cdr3_aa: CASSLTSGPYNEQFF; cdr3_nt: TGTGCCAGTAGTCTCACTAGCGGTCCTTACAATGAGCAGTTCTTC
v_call: TRBV5-1; clone_size: NA; j_call: TRBJ1-2; cdr3_length: 13; d_call: NA; cdr3_aa: CASAPGGNYGYTF; cdr3_nt: TGCGCCAGCGCCCCGGGGGGGAACTATGGCTACACCTTC
v_call: TRBV7-2; clone_size: NA; j_call: TRBJ1-2; cdr3_length: 16; d_call: TRBD1; cdr3_aa: CASSLGQQGAGYGYTF; cdr3_nt: TGTGCCAGCAGCTTAGGCCAACAGGGGGCGGGCTATGGCTACACCTTC
v_call: TRBV29-1; clone_size: once; j_call: TRBJ1-1; cdr3_length: 15; d_call: NA; cdr3_aa: CSVVGVSGGHTEAFF; cdr3_nt: TGCAGCGTTGTTGGGGTCTCGGGGGGTCACACTGAAGCTTTCTTT
v_call: TRBV11-2; clone_size: NA; j_call: TRBJ2-7; cdr3_length: 16; d_call: NA; cdr3_aa: CASSFRSRLSSYEQYF; cdr3_nt: TGTGCCAGCAGCTTTCGTTCGCGGCTAAGCTCCTACGAGCAGTACTTC